These 24 T cell receptor beta chains were all obtained from the same sample, sequenced in a study of T cell repertoires in cytomegalovirus infection (dated by TCRdb to about 2019). The instrument given in TCRdb is Illumina HiSeq 1500. TCRdb ran its own pipeline on the public reads, namely fastp trimming at Q25 and MiXCR clone calling, and kept in-frame beta chains. Here each entry gathers all rows of one CDR3 protein and keeps the most common genes and DNA. The sample contains nearly 550,000 distinct CDR3 sequences, 16% of them found a single time. The top ten hold roughly a quarter of the sample. Specimen: CD8+ T cells from PBMCs. Receptors were obtained from a human donor in good health (CMV status not recorded). Some clones in this sample may be carry-over from other donors' samples.

The V and J genes are TRBV4-1 and TRBJ1-1; TRBD1 is a possible D gene (6 bases). Between the trimmed V and J ends, which lost 0 bases and 5 bases, there was a span of 13 bases. The germline V gene encodes CDR1 MGHRA and CDR2 YSYEKL. This CDR3 region has 15 residues. Written as DNA, the CDR3 is TGCGCCAGCAGCCAAGATCGGGGGGCGGGAACTGAAGCTTTCTTT. Protein sequence: CASSQDRGAGTEAFF.

This clonotype came up a few times. The rearrangement joins TRBV14 to TRBJ1-1, with D hard to call. The CDR3 runs 15 residues. The V gene's germline CDR1 is SGHDN and CDR2 FVKESK. Trimming removed 0 bases from V and 3 bases from J, with 11 bases in between. CDR3 residues: CASSQEAQEDTEAFF. The CDR3 DNA is TGTGCCAGCAGCCAAGAGGCCCAGGAGGACACTGAAGCTTTCTTT.

This clonotype was counted only a few times. The chain employs TRBV5-1 and TRBJ1-1, with TRBD1 matching 10 bases. Trimming took 2 bases from V and 5 from J; bases not matched to a gene: 6. CDR3 length equals 15 residues. In germline, CDR1 is SGHRS, CDR2 YFSETQ. The CDR3 coding sequence is TGCGCCAGCAGCTTCAGGACAGGGGGTCGGACTGAAGCTTTCTTT. Translating gives CASSFRTGGRTEAFF.

V is TRBV3-1 and J is TRBJ1-2; TRBD1 matches at 10 bases. The V gene's germline CDR1 is LGHDT and CDR2 YNNKEL (reference sequence). J was trimmed by 6 bases and V by 3 bases; bases with no gene match: 4. This CDR3 has 14 residues. The CDR3 region is CASSQGTGADGYTF. Written as DNA, the CDR3 is TGTGCCAGCAGCCAGGGGACAGGGGCTGATGGCTACACCTTC.

This clonotype was observed many times. The chain couples TRBV7-4 to TRBJ1-1, with a possible D match to TRBD1 (5 bases). V lost 4 bases and J 0 bases, leaving 12 bases between the germline ends. Germline V gene data show CDR1 as SGHVT and CDR2 as SQSDAQ. The CDR3 is made up of 15 amino acids. The CDR3 coding sequence is TGTGCCAGCAGCTCAGCCCCAGGGATGAACACTGAAGCTTTCTTT. Its translation: CASSSAPGMNTEAFF.

There are many counts of this clonotype. The chain couples TRBV11-2 to TRBJ1-4; 10 bases map to TRBD1. Trimming cost V 1 base and J 7 bases; bases outside gene matches: 6. Germline V gene data show CDR1 as SGHAT and CDR2 as FQNNGV. This CDR3 comprises 16 residues. The CDR3 sequence: CASSLGFGQGGEKLFF. DNA of the CDR3: TGTGCCAGCAGCTTAGGTTTCGGACAGGGGGGTGAAAAACTGTTTTTT.

In its sample, this clonotype was seen many times. This chain uses TRBV11-2 with TRBJ1-1; perhaps TRBD1 as D (6 bases). V was clipped by 6 bases and J by 1 base, with 18 bases between them. The germline V gene has CDR1 SGHAT and CDR2 FQNNGV. This CDR3 is 16 amino acids long. The CDR3 protein is CASRRWSGDKNTEAFF. As DNA, the CDR3 is TGTGCCAGCAGGAGGTGGTCAGGGGATAAGAACACTGAAGCTTTCTTT.

This clonotype was seen at least ten times. V is TRBV4-1 and J is TRBJ2-5; TRBD2 aligns across 7 bases. There are 17 residues in the CDR3. Germline V gene data show CDR1 as MGHRA and CDR2 as YSYEKL. With V trimmed by 0 bases and J by 0 bases, 7 bases remained unmatched. The CDR3 DNA follows: TGCGCCAGCAGCCAAGATCGCCTAGCGGAGTACCAAGAGACCCAGTACTTC. It codes for CASSQDRLAEYQETQYF.

V usage is TRBV9 and J usage is TRBJ2-4; 7 bases map to TRBD2. Per germline, CDR1 SGDLS and CDR2 YYNGEE. The trim removed 5 bases at V and 1 base at J, leaving 9 bases unmatched. The CDR3 has 16 amino acids. In DNA, the CDR3 is TGTGCCAGCAGTCCAGGAGGGGAGGGGGCCAAAAACATTCAGTACTTC. It codes for CASSPGGEGAKNIQYF.

There are a few counts of this clonotype. This chain connects TRBV4-2 to TRBJ2-1; perhaps TRBD2 as D (6 bases). The V end lost 4 bases, the J end lost 5 bases, and 15 bases lay between the germline ends. The CDR3 totals 15 residues. From germline, CDR1 is LGHNA and CDR2 YNFKEQ. CDR3 coding DNA: TGTGCCAGCAGCCCCGGTGGCGGGAAAAACAATGAGCAGTTCTTC. This gives the protein CASSPGGGKNNEQFF.

As regards this clonotype: A much larger clone sits a single nucleotide away, making a read error possible. This chain connects TRBV7-3 to TRBJ2-1, with 8 bases lining up with TRBD2. The J segment lost 8 bases and the V segment lost 8 bases, leaving 8 bases of the junction unmatched. The CDR3 spans 13 residues. Germline V gives CDR1 SGHTA, CDR2 FQGTGA. The CDR3 loop is CASGLLAGHEQFF. The CDR3 bases are TGTGCCAGCGGCCTCCTAGCGGGCCATGAGCAGTTCTTC.

The J gene is TRBJ2-1, the V gene TRBV20-1; 11 nucleotides match TRBD2. The CDR3 has 15 amino acids. The trim removed 5 bases at V and 9 bases at J, leaving 12 bases unmatched. Germline V gene sequence: CDR1 DFQATT, CDR2 SNEGSKA (reference sequence). In DNA form, the CDR3 reads TGCAGTGCTCAACCGGGACTAGCGGTCTCCAGTGAGCAGTTCTTC. Its translation is CSAQPGLAVSSEQFF.

This clonotype showed up many times. The chain links TRBV27 to TRBJ1-1; TRBD1 matches at 8 bases. The CDR3 contains 15 residues. The V gene end was trimmed by 6 bases and the J gene end by 5 bases; junction bases not matched to a gene: 11. Per germline, CDR1 MNHEY and CDR2 SMNVEV (reference sequence). The CDR3 DNA reads TGTGCCAGCAGCAAGAGACAGGGGCTCGGGACTGAAGCTTTCTTT. It encodes CASSKRQGLGTEAFF.

Of note for this clonotype: This may be a read error: a much more frequent sequence differs by one nucleotide. The chain carries TRBV7-4 and TRBJ2-7; tentative D call: TRBD1 (6 bases). This CDR3 has 15 residues. Germline-derived CDR1 and CDR2 are SGHVT and SQSDAQ. The CDR3 sequence: CARSFGQTVTYEQYF. CDR3 nucleotide sequence: TGTGCCAGAAGCTTCGGACAGACAGTTACCTACGAGCAGTACTTC.

This clonotype was recorded once. With a much larger clone just one base away, this may be a read error. V and J are TRBV7-6 and TRBJ2-5; TRBD1 might be the D (5 bases). Germline V lookup: CDR1 SGHVS, CDR2 FNYEAQ. The CDR3 is 15 amino acids. V was trimmed by 8 bases and J by 1 base, leaving 17 bases between them. The CDR3 sequence: CASGPVTATQETQYF. The CDR3 DNA sequence: TGTGCCAGCGGCCCCGTGACAGCTACCCAAGAGACCCAGTACTTC. The full variable domain, in which reference TRBV7-6 and TRBJ2-5 provide the parts outside the CDR3, is GAGVSQSPRYKVTKRGQDVALRCDPISGHVSLYWYRQALGQGPEFLTYFNYEAQQDKSGLPNDRFSAERPEGSISTLTIQRTEQRDSAMYRCASGPVTATQETQYFGPGTRLLVL.

The rearrangement joins TRBV11-3 to TRBJ2-1; D remains unclear. From germline, CDR1 is SGHNT and CDR2 YENEEA. CDR3 length: 15 residues. Deletions cut 5 bases from V and 4 bases from J, with 15 bases between. The CDR3 sequence is CASSATPTEYNEQFF. The CDR3 nucleotides are TGTGCCAGCAGCGCGACTCCTACCGAGTACAATGAGCAGTTCTTC.

This clonotype was recorded at least ten times. The V and J genes are TRBV7-6 and TRBJ1-1; D call uncertain. V lost 5 bases and J lost 8, with 12 bases in between. Germline assignment: CDR1 SGHVS and CDR2 FNYEAQ. This CDR3 spans 12 amino acids. The DNA for the CDR3 is TGTGCCAGCAGCCCCTTAAAACCCGAAGCTTTCTTT. Translated: CASSPLKPEAFF.

V is TRBV3-1 and J is TRBJ1-2; a possible D gene is TRBD1 (5 bases). The length of the CDR3 is 15 residues. V gave up 0 bases and J gave up 7 bases, with 15 bases separating them. Germline CDR1 is LGHDT and CDR2 is YNNKEL (reference sequence). CDR3 bases: TGTGCCAGCAGCCAAGAGGAAAGGGGCGCAGGTGGCTACACCTTC. Amino acid sequence: CASSQEERGAGGYTF.

This clonotype has at least ten counts. The chain links TRBV2 to TRBJ1-1, with D hard to call. The V end was cut by 7 bases, the J end by 2 bases, with 11 bases between. From germline, CDR1 is SNHLY and CDR2 FYNNEI. This CDR3 spans 13 amino acids. The CDR3 sequence: CASTPGYNTEAFF. CDR3 sequence (DNA): TGTGCCAGCACTCCCGGATACAACACTGAAGCTTTCTTT. Filled out from reference TRBV2 and TRBJ1-1, the complete variable domain reads EPEVTQTPSHQVTQMGQEVILRCVPISNHLYFYWYRQILGQKVEFLVSFYNNEISEKSEIFDDQFSVERPDGSNFTLKIRSTKLEDSAMYFCASTPGYNTEAFFGQGTRLTVV.

The rearrangement uses TRBV12-3 or TRBV12-4 and TRBJ1-6, with 9 bases matching TRBD1. Trimming at V came to 7 bases and at J to 10 bases, leaving 11 bases not matched to a gene. This CDR3 region has 15 residues. As DNA, the CDR3 is TGTGCCAGCACCCTTTCCGGGACAGGGCAGTCACCCCTCCACTTT. Translation: CASTLSGTGQSPLHF.

In its sample, this clonotype was seen many times. The chain joins TRBV7-9 to TRBJ2-2; 10 bases line up with TRBD2. Germline V gene data show CDR1 as SEHNR and CDR2 as FQNEAQ (reference sequence). J was trimmed by 0 bases and V by 5 bases; bases with no gene match: 6. The CDR3 spans 17 residues. Written as DNA, the CDR3 is TGTGCCAGCAGCGCGACTAGCGGGCAATCGAACACCGGGGAGCTGTTTTTT. This sequence encodes CASSATSGQSNTGELFF.

This chain joins TRBV19 and TRBJ2-3; 9 nucleotides align to TRBD1. V lost 5 bases, J lost 2 bases, and 5 bases stayed unmatched. CDR3 length: 15 amino acids. From germline, CDR1 is LNHDA and CDR2 SQIVND (reference sequence). DNA of the CDR3: TGTGCCAGTAGTCTTGGACAGGGGATCACAGATACGCAGTATTTT. This translates into CASSLGQGITDTQYF.

Many counts were recorded for this clonotype. This rearrangement joins TRBV7-9 to TRBJ2-2, with TRBD1 matching 10 bases. Germline trimming cut 0 bases from V and 6 bases from J; bases unmatched to any gene: 10. The CDR3 covers 18 residues. Germline V lookup: CDR1 SEHNR, CDR2 FQNEAQ (reference sequence). CDR3: CASSLANWDRGLPGELFF. CDR3 DNA sequence: TGTGCCAGCAGCTTAGCGAACTGGGACAGGGGATTGCCCGGGGAGCTGTTTTTT.

This clonotype was picked up many times. The chain links TRBV11-2 to TRBJ2-1, with 14 bases lining up with TRBD2. The V and J ends lost 5 bases and 0 bases, in that order; junction bases with no gene match: 3. The V gene's germline CDR1 is SGHAT and CDR2 FQNNGV. This CDR3 is 17 amino acids long. The CDR3, as DNA: TGTGCCAGCAGCCCCGGGACTAGCGGGAGCTCCTACAATGAGCAGTTCTTC. Translation gives CASSPGTSGSSYNEQFF.